This TCR beta chain was captured in a study of blood T cell repertoires in COVID-19. In the study overall: Spain, Italy and the United States supplied samples that represented acute and convalescent COVID-19.

Repertoires were generated with immunoSEQ multiplex PCR, while TCRdb's copy carries only in-frame clones and drops some. The sample has some 280,000 clones, approximately 80% seen once. Trimming removed 5 bases from V and 4 bases from J, with 9 bases in between. The germline V gene has CDR1 MNHNY and CDR2 SVGAGI (reference sequence). The CDR3 runs 12 residues. The sequence was collected from a woman aged 45 to 65 with active or convalescent COVID-19. The sequencing input was peripheral blood. The chain recombines TRBV6-6 with TRBJ2-7, with no clear D. CDR3 DNA sequence: TGTGCCAGCAGTCTCACTAAGTACGAGCAGTACTTC. As protein: CASSLTKYEQYF.